These 26 T cell receptor beta chains were all obtained from the same sample, sequenced in a study of T cell responses to AZD1222 COVID-19 vaccine. Clones were sequenced by immunoSEQ multiplex PCR, and TCRdb holds only the in-frame ones, with some missing. Counted here are about 140,000 clones, roughly 92% occurring once; the ten biggest clones make up approximately 1.5%. The starting material was peripheral blood, obtained on day 0 of AZD1222 vaccination. The receptors were gathered from an adult in good health.

The J gene is TRBJ1-2, the V gene TRBV4-1; D possibly corresponds to TRBD1 (6 bases). CDR1 is MGHRA and CDR2 is YSYEKL in the germline V gene. Trimming pared 0 bases from V and 5 bases from J, leaving 13 bases between. The CDR3 runs to 15 residues. CDR3 nucleotide sequence: TGCGCCAGCAGCCAAGATGGCAGGGGATGGTATGGCTACACCTTC. Protein product: CASSQDGRGWYGYTF.

The rearrangement uses TRBV9 and TRBJ2-2; a possible D gene is TRBD2 (6 bases). Germline CDR1 is SGDLS and CDR2 is YYNGEE. The CDR3 extends over 13 amino acids. V was pared by 4 bases and J by 6 bases, with 10 bases between. The chain's CDR3 is CASSTSIAGELFF. For the CDR3, the DNA is TGTGCCAGCAGCACTAGCATAGCCGGGGAGCTGTTTTTT. The full variable domain, rest sourced from reference TRBV9 and TRBJ2-2, is DSGVTQTPKHLITATGQRVTLRCSPRSGDLSVYWYQQSLDQGLQFLIQYYNGEERAKGNILERFSAQQFPDLHSELNLSSLELGDSALYFCASSTSIAGELFFGEGSRLTVL.

The rearrangement uses TRBV19 and TRBJ1-1; no clear D gene. The V end lost 1 base, the J end lost 7 bases, and 16 bases lay between the germline ends. This CDR3 comprises 15 residues. The V gene's germline CDR1 is LNHDA and CDR2 SQIVND (reference sequence). Written as DNA, the CDR3 is TGTGCCAGTAGTATAGCCCTGGGGAGGGCCGGTGAAGCTTTCTTT. Its protein is CASSIALGRAGEAFF.

This chain uses TRBV12-5 with TRBJ1-2; D is ambiguous. This CDR3 region has 14 residues. CDR1 and CDR2 (germline): LGHNT, FRNRAP. The ends were cut back, 2 bases at V and 2 bases at J, with 9 bases in the middle. This CDR3 is CASGLSLLNYGYTF. The CDR3 DNA reads as TGTGCTAGTGGTTTGAGCCTGTTGAACTATGGCTACACCTTC.

The chain has TRBV6-5 and TRBJ2-7; D gene unclear. The CDR3 covers 14 residues. V dropped 0 bases and J dropped 9 bases, with 15 bases sitting between them. Germline loops: CDR1 MNHEY, CDR2 SVGAGI. CDR3 DNA sequence: TGTGCCAGCAGTTACTCGGGCAGCCCTTCTCGGCAGTACTTC. It yields the protein CASSYSGSPSRQYF.

The chain combines TRBV30 with TRBJ2-3; 9 bases align to TRBD2. Germline V lookup: CDR1 GTSNPN, CDR2 SVGIG (reference sequence). CDR3 length: 15 amino acids. V was pared by 2 bases and J by 5 bases, with 8 bases of the junction left unmatched. The CDR3 DNA reads TGTGCCTGGAGTCCCCTAGCGGGAATCCGAGATACGCAGTATTTT. Amino acid sequence: CAWSPLAGIRDTQYF.

The CDR3 sequence: CASRLQREPSYEQYF. For the CDR3, the DNA is TGTGCCAGCAGGCTACAGCGGGAACCTTCCTACGAGCAGTACTTC. V gene TRBV28 combines with J gene TRBJ2-7; 7 bases line up with TRBD2. The junction had 9 bases not matched to a gene; V was cut back by 6 bases and J by 1 base. The germline V gene encodes CDR1 MDHEN and CDR2 SYDVKM. The CDR3 has 15 residues.

V and J are TRBV24-1 and TRBJ1-2; 7 bases map to TRBD1. The V and J ends lost 4 bases and 2 bases, in that order; junction bases with no gene match: 3. Germline CDR1 KGHDR, CDR2 SFDVKD. There are 14 residues in the CDR3. The DNA of the CDR3 is TGTGCCACCAGTGACCGGACAGGCAACTATGGCTACACCTTC. Translating it yields CATSDRTGNYGYTF.

The rearrangement links TRBV6-5 to TRBJ1-2, with 7 positions matching TRBD1. After removal of 4 bases from V and 9 bases from J, the junction contained 5 bases not matched to a gene. Germline V gene data show CDR1 as MNHEY and CDR2 as SVGAGI. The CDR3 consists of 12 residues. CDR3 in amino acids: CASSFAGGSYTF. The CDR3 DNA follows: TGTGCCAGCAGTTTCGCAGGGGGGAGCTACACCTTC.

This clone was observed a handful of times. The chain carries TRBV6-5 and TRBJ2-5; unclear D gene. CDR1 and CDR2 (germline): MNHEY, SVGAGI. This CDR3 is built from 12 residues. V lost 10 bases to trimming and J lost 5 bases, with 14 bases between them. As DNA, the CDR3 is TGTGCCATGCCCTCAAAAGGGGAGACCCAGTACTTC. This sequence encodes CAMPSKGETQYF.

The chain employs TRBV2 and TRBJ1-2; D perhaps matches TRBD1 (5 bases). Between the trimmed V and J ends, which lost 2 bases and 4 bases, there was a span of 17 bases. Per the germline V gene, CDR1 is SNHLY and CDR2 is FYNNEI. The CDR3 loop spans 16 amino acids. The CDR3, as DNA: TGTGCCAGCAGTGAATGGATTGGGGGAAGCAGCTATGGCTACACCTTC. Protein product: CASSEWIGGSSYGYTF.

This rearrangement joins TRBV7-9 to TRBJ2-1; D gene ambiguous. Trimming took off 4 bases at V and 2 bases at J, with 12 bases between the two ends. The CDR3 has 15 residues. CDR1 is SEHNR and CDR2 is FQNEAQ in the germline V gene (reference sequence). This CDR3 reads CASSSRQHPYNEQFF. CDR3 DNA sequence: TGTGCCAGCAGCTCCAGGCAGCACCCCTACAATGAGCAGTTCTTC.

The chain is built from TRBV11-3 and TRBJ2-2; 11 bases fit TRBD1. The length of the CDR3 is 16 residues. Germline values: CDR1 SGHNT, CDR2 YENEEA. Losses at the gene ends were 4 bases for V and 2 bases for J; bases not matched to a gene: 3. This CDR3 reads CASSSGQGANTGELFF. The CDR3 DNA sequence: TGTGCCAGCAGCTCCGGACAGGGGGCTAACACCGGGGAGCTGTTTTTT.

The rearrangement uses TRBV5-6 and TRBJ1-2; the D is unclear. Trimming removed 5 bases from V and 0 bases from J, with 14 bases in between. The CDR3 totals 15 residues. CDR1 is SGHDT and CDR2 is YYEEEE in the germline V gene. In DNA, the CDR3 is TGTGCCAGCAGGTCTCGAGGAGAGGCTAACTATGGCTACACCTTC. Translated: CASRSRGEANYGYTF.

CDR3 nucleotides: TGTGCCAGCAGTTTAGTTTCAGGAGGGGATGAAAAACTGTTTTTT. Translation gives CASSLVSGGDEKLFF. The V gene is TRBV27, the J gene TRBJ1-4; D might be TRBD1 (5 bases). V was cut by 2 bases and J by 6 bases, with 13 bases left in between. The CDR3 totals 15 residues. The V gene's germline CDR1 is MNHEY and CDR2 SMNVEV (reference sequence).

This chain connects TRBV30 to TRBJ1-1, with unresolved D. The ends were cut back, 2 bases at V and 7 bases at J, with 8 bases in the middle. Germline lookup yields CDR1 GTSNPN and CDR2 SVGIG (reference sequence). The CDR3 length is 11 residues. The CDR3: CAWSSWNEAFF. CDR3 nucleotide sequence: TGTGCCTGGAGTTCATGGAATGAAGCTTTCTTT.

This clone has only a few counts. The chain recombines TRBV6-5 with TRBJ1-1; 9 bases agree with TRBD1. This CDR3 has 14 amino acids. Per germline, CDR1 MNHEY and CDR2 SVGAGI. The junction had 16 bases not matched to a gene; V was cut back by 9 bases and J by 11 bases. The CDR3 protein is CASLPGQGPTAAFF. CDR3 coding DNA: TGTGCCAGTCTACCGGGACAGGGTCCCACCGCTGCTTTCTTT.

This chain connects TRBV5-6 to TRBJ2-7; 9 nucleotides agree with TRBD2. Trimming cost V 4 bases and J 0 bases; bases outside gene matches: 11. CDR3 length equals 17 residues. Germline V lookup: CDR1 SGHDT, CDR2 YYEEEE. The CDR3 loop reads CASSHTLAGLSSYEQYF. The CDR3 region has the DNA TGTGCCAGCAGCCATACTCTAGCGGGGCTTAGCTCCTACGAGCAGTACTTC.

The chain joins TRBV19 to TRBJ2-6; D not resolved. This CDR3 contains 14 residues. The V and J ends lost 3 bases and 0 bases respectively, with 3 bases between them. The germline CDR1 and CDR2 sequences are LNHDA and SQIVND (reference sequence). The chain's CDR3 is CASSMGSGANVLTF. CDR3 nucleotide sequence: TGTGCCAGTAGTATGGGCTCTGGGGCCAACGTCCTGACTTTC.

The V and J genes are TRBV15 and TRBJ2-7; 7 bases map to TRBD1. Germline V gene sequence: CDR1 LNHNV, CDR2 YYDKDF (reference sequence). The CDR3 has 17 amino acids. The J segment lost 2 bases and the V segment lost 0 bases, leaving 10 bases of the junction unmatched. This CDR3 reads CATSRDQGTERPYEQYF. Here the CDR3 DNA reads TGTGCCACCAGCAGAGATCAAGGGACAGAGAGGCCCTACGAGCAGTACTTC.

The chain employs TRBV7-9 and TRBJ1-2, with a weak D call TRBD1 (5 bases). CDR1 is SEHNR, CDR2 FQNEAQ, per germline (reference sequence). Between the trimmed V and J ends, which lost 5 bases and 2 bases, there was a span of 15 bases. The CDR3 length is 15 residues. DNA of the CDR3: TGTGCCAGCAGCCCGATCGCCGGGACGAACTATGGCTACACCTTC. It specifies CASSPIAGTNYGYTF. The variable domain in full, with the rest retrieved from reference TRBV7-9 and TRBJ1-2, is DTGVSQNPRHKITKRGQNVTFRCDPISEHNRLYWYRQTLGQGPEFLTYFQNEAQLEKSRLLSDRFSAERPKGSFSTLEIQRTEQGDSAMYLCASSPIAGTNYGYTFGSGTRLTVV.

This clone was found a few times. The V gene is TRBV2, the J gene TRBJ2-7; D is uncertain. The V gene's germline CDR1 is SNHLY and CDR2 FYNNEI. V lost 4 bases and J 2 bases, leaving 9 bases between the germline ends. The CDR3 is 13 residues long. Here the CDR3 reads CASSARVTYEQYF. The CDR3 DNA is TGTGCCAGCAGTGCCCGGGTAACCTACGAGCAGTACTTC.

The chain combines TRBV5-6 with TRBJ2-7, with TRBD1 matching over 9 bases. The germline V gene encodes CDR1 SGHDT and CDR2 YYEEEE. Germline trimming cut 0 bases from V and 4 bases from J; bases unmatched to any gene: 5. The CDR3 is made up of 15 amino acids. The CDR3 coding sequence is TGTGCCAGCAGCTTGGCCAAGACAGGGGGATACGAGCAGTACTTC. Translated, it gives CASSLAKTGGYEQYF.

The chain carries TRBV20-1 and TRBJ1-2, with D unresolved. The CDR3 consists of 11 residues. Germline V CDR1 and CDR2: DFQATT, SNEGSKA (reference sequence). V was clipped by 4 bases and J by 2 bases, with 5 bases between them. CDR3 sequence reads: CSANKNYGYTF. CDR3 coding DNA: TGCAGTGCTAACAAAAACTATGGCTACACCTTC.

This chain uses TRBV6-5 with TRBJ1-6, with 10 bases identical to TRBD1. Germline values: CDR1 MNHEY, CDR2 SVGAGI. The CDR3 totals 15 residues. Trimming cost V 5 bases and J 8 bases; bases outside gene matches: 6. CDR3 nucleotide sequence: TGTGCCAGCAGTCCCCGGGACAGGGGCTATTCACCCCTCCACTTT. This translates into CASSPRDRGYSPLHF.

The chain combines TRBV5-6 with TRBJ2-3; D may be TRBD1 (5 bases). This CDR3 is built from 15 residues. Germline values: CDR1 SGHDT, CDR2 YYEEEE. Trimming pared 4 bases from V and 5 bases from J, leaving 17 bases between. CDR3 sequence: CASSRAYRSRDTQYF. The CDR3 bases are TGTGCCAGCAGCAGAGCGTACAGGTCCAGAGATACGCAGTATTTT. The full variable domain, with the rest looked up from reference TRBV5-6 and TRBJ2-3, is DAGVTQSPTHLIKTRGQQVTLRCSPKSGHDTVSWYQQALGQGPQFIFQYYEEEERQRGNFPDRFSGHQFPNYSSELNVNALLLGDSALYLCASSRAYRSRDTQYFGPGTRLTVL.